The rows below give T cell receptor beta chains drawn from one sample of a study of cytomegalovirus exposure and HLA in healthy donors. The protocol was immunoSEQ multiplex PCR, while the TCRdb copy is restricted to in-frame clones and leaves out a portion. The sample lists about 150,000 clones; roughly four fifths were seen once. Sequenced sample: PBMCs. These receptor sequences come from a man aged 40-49 years in good health and CMV-seronegative. CDR3s include the opening cysteine and the closing phenylalanine or tryptophan. The order of the fields is CDR3 protein, J gene, V gene.

CASSENTYTGELFF | TRBJ2-2 | TRBV2
CASSFGLAAYNEQFF | TRBJ2-1 | TRBV7-8
CASSLYAPSRDRYTDTQYF | TRBJ2-3 | TRBV27
CATSRDVGVNTEAFF | TRBJ1-1 | TRBV15
CASNEGRRVTEAFF | TRBJ1-1 | TRBV28
CASSLGVADNTDTQYF | TRBJ2-3 | TRBV7-2
CASSLSPGENTEAFF | TRBJ1-1 | TRBV5-5
CASSYDRAQGYNEQFF | TRBJ2-1 | TRBV7-9
CASSTDRRGQPQHF | TRBJ1-5 | TRBV18
CASSLTGSAYEQYF | TRBJ2-7 | TRBV5-6
CASSSPGKRYEQYF | TRBJ2-7 | TRBV9
CASSLAGGAYNEQFF | TRBJ2-1 | TRBV5-1
CASSRDNSGANVLTF | TRBJ2-6 | TRBV28
CASASQSGQPQHF | TRBJ1-5 | TRBV7-2
CASSLVRGAYEQYF | TRBJ2-7 | TRBV11-2
CASSPARGYTDTQYF | TRBJ2-3 | TRBV18
CASSYGGKFSNEQFF | TRBJ2-1 | TRBV5-6
CASSASDRPFYGYTF | TRBJ1-2 | TRBV9
CASSSTRDTEAFF | TRBJ1-1 | TRBV7-3
CASGREAGANGLTF | TRBJ2-6 | TRBV5-1
CASSLSGANGLTF | TRBJ2-6 | TRBV6-6
CASTLGGQDYGYTF | TRBJ1-2 | TRBV9
CASRAGLAGMAYNEQFF | TRBJ2-1 | TRBV5-4
CSSSTPGNYGYTF | TRBJ1-2 | TRBV7-9
CASSPLAGGPDTQYF | TRBJ2-3 | TRBV6-4
CASSQGYVNTEAFF | TRBJ1-1 | TRBV27
CATSRELAGGYDEQFF | TRBJ2-1 | TRBV15
CSAERGADTQYF | TRBJ2-3 | TRBV29-1
CATSRLGQGAYSGNTIYF | TRBJ1-3 | TRBV15
CASSLEGATAGGYTF | TRBJ1-2 | TRBV5-1
CASSLGEASYEQYF | TRBJ2-7 | TRBV7-6
CASSEYQEGGELFF | TRBJ2-2 | TRBV25-1
CASSLRGPDEKLFF | TRBJ1-4 | TRBV7-9
CASSSGTGRETQYF | TRBJ2-5 | TRBV5-1
CSSSLGSNEQFF | TRBJ2-1 | TRBV7-9
CASSPQGFKGNQPQHF | TRBJ1-5 | TRBV18
CASSFRDSTDNEQFF | TRBJ2-1 | TRBV11-3
CASSEILRGQGEYF | TRBJ2-3 | TRBV2
CASSEGGQGKTQYF | TRBJ2-5 | TRBV6-1
CASSVSRDSLNTGELFF | TRBJ2-2 | TRBV9
CASGTPGQVNQPQHF | TRBJ1-5 | TRBV19
CASSPRLAGGQETQYF | TRBJ2-5 | TRBV11-2
CASSEAGQARQPQHF | TRBJ1-5 | TRBV5-5
CSGDRGSTSGNNEQFF | TRBJ2-1 | TRBV29-1
CSAREKETQYF | TRBJ2-5 | TRBV20-1
CASSLKAAAWRTGELFF | TRBJ2-2 | TRBV27
CASSVDGRGLNYGYTF | TRBJ1-2 | TRBV9
CASSLQSASTDTQYF | TRBJ2-3 | TRBV5-1
CASSLTSGRREQYF | TRBJ2-7 | TRBV27
CASSTTGVQPQHF | TRBJ1-5 | TRBV6-1
CASSPGGGPADTQYF | TRBJ2-3 | TRBV18